This TCR beta chain was identified during a study of blood T cell repertoires in COVID-19. The length of the CDR3 is 14 residues. The germline V and J ends were trimmed by 3 bases and 4 bases, with 16 bases remaining between them. Per the germline V gene, CDR1 is GTSNPN and CDR2 is SVGIG (reference sequence). Here immunoSEQ multiplex PCR was the method, and the copy in TCRdb shows in-frame clones only, minus some. The sample has 200,000 to 250,000 clones, 75% to 90% seen once. This sequence originates from a man in his sixties who had recovered from COVID-19. What was sequenced was peripheral blood. The chain couples TRBV30 to TRBJ2-7; D is unresolved. Here the CDR3 reads CAWSDSYRKYEQYF. Here the CDR3 DNA reads TGTGCCTGGAGCGACTCGTACCGTAAGTACGAGCAGTACTTC.